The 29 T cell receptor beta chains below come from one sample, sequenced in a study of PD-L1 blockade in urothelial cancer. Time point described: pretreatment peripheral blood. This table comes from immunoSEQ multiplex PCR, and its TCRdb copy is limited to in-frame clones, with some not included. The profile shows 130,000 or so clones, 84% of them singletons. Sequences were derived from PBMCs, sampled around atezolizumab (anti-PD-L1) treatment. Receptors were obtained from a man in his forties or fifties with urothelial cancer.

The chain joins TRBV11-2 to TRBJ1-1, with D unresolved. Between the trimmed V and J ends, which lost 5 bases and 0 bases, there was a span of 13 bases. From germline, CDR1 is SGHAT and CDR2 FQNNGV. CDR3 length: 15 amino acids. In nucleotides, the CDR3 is TGTGCCAGCAGCCCTACCTCGGGTTTGAACACTGAAGCTTTCTTT. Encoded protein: CASSPTSGLNTEAFF.

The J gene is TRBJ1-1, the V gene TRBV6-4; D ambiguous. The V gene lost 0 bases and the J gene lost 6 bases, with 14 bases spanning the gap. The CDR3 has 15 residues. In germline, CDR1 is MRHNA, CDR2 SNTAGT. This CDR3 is CASSDSREPGAEAFF. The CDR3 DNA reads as TGTGCCAGCAGTGACTCGCGGGAACCTGGGGCTGAAGCTTTCTTT.

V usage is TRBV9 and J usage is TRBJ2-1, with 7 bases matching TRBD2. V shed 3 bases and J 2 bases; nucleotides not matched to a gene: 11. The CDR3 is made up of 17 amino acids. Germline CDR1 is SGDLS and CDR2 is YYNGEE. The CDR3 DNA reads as TGTGCCAGCAGCGCAGGATCCGGGACTACCCCCTACAATGAGCAGTTCTTC. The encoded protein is CASSAGSGTTPYNEQFF.

The CDR3 loop reads CAIRRSTGAGEQYF. CDR3 nucleotide sequence: TGTGCCATCCGACGGTCTACAGGGGCCGGCGAGCAGTACTTC. This chain joins TRBV10-3 and TRBJ2-7; 7 positions agree with TRBD1. The CDR3 is 14 amino acids. Germline values: CDR1 ENHRY, CDR2 SYGVKD. Trimming at V came to 8 bases and at J to 6 bases, leaving 13 bases not matched to a gene.

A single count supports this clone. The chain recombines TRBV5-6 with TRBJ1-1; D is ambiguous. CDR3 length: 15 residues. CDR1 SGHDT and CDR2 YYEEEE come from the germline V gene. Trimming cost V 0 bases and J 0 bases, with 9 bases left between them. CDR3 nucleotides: TGTGCCAGCAGCTTGGAACACAGATTGAACACTGAAGCTTTCTTT. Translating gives CASSLEHRLNTEAFF.

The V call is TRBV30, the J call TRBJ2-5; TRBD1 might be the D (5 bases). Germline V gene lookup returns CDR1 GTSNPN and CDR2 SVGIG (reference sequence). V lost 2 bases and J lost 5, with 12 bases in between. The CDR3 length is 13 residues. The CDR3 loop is CAWSLGAGETQYF. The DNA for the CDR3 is TGTGCCTGGAGTTTAGGGGCTGGGGAGACCCAGTACTTC. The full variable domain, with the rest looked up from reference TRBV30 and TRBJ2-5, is SQTIHQWPATLVQPVGSPLSLECTVEGTSNPNLYWYRQAAGRGLQLLFYSVGIGQISSEVPQNLSASRPQDRQFILSSKKLLLSDSGFYLCAWSLGAGETQYFGPGTRLLVL.

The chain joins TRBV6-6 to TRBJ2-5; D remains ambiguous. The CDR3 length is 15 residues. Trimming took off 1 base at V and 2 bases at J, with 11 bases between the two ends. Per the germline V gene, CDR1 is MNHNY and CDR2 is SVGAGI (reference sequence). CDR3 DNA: TGTGCCAGCAGTTACTTGGCTAGTCAACAAGAGACCCAGTACTTC. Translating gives CASSYLASQQETQYF.

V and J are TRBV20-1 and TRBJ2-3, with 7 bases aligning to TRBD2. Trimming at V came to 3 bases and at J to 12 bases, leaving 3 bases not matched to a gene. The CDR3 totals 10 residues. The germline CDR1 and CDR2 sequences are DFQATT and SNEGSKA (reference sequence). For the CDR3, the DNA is TGCAGTGCTAGGGCGGGAGCACAGTATTTT. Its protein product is CSARAGAQYF.

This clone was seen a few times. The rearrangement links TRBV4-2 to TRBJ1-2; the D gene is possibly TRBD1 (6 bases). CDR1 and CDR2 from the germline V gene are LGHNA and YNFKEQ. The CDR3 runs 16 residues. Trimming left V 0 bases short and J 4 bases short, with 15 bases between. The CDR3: CASSQDRGDRLYGYTF. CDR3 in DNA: TGTGCCAGCAGCCAAGATCGGGGCGACAGGCTCTATGGCTACACCTTC.

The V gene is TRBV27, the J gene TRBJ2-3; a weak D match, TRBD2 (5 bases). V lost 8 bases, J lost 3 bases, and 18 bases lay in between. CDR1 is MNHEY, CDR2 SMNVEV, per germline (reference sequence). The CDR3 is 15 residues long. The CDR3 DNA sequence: TGTGCCAGCGGAATACGCGGGTCTCCGACAGATACGCAGTATTTT. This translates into CASGIRGSPTDTQYF.

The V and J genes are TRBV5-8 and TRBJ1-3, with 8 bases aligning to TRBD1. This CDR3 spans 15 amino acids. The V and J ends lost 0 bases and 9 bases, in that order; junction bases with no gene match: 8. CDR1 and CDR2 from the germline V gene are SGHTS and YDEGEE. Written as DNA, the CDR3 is TGTGCCAGCAGCTTGGCGCAGGGGGCAGCTAGCACCATATATTTT. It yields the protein CASSLAQGAASTIYF.

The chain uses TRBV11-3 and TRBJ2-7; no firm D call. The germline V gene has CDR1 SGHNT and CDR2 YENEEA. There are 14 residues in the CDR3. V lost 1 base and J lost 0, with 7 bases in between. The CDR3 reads CASSLVVRSYEQYF. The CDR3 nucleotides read TGTGCCAGCAGCTTAGTAGTACGCTCCTACGAGCAGTACTTC.

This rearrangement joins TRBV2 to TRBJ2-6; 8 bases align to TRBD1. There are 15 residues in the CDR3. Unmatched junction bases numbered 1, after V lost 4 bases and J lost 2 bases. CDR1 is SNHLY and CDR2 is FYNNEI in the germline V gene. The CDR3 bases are TGTGCCAGCAGTGGACAGGGGACTGGGGCCAACGTCCTGACTTTC. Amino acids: CASSGQGTGANVLTF.

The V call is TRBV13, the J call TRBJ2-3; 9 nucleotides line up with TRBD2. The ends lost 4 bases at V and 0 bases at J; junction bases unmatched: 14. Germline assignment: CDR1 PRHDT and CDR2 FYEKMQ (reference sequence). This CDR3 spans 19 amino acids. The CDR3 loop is CASSSPGLAGTSSTDTQYF. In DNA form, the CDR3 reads TGTGCCAGCAGCTCCCCGGGACTAGCCGGAACCTCTAGCACAGATACGCAGTATTTT.

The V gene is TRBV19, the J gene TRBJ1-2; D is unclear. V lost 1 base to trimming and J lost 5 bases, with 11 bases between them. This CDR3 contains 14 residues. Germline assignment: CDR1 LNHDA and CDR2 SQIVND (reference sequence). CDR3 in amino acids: CASSIGTARYGYTF. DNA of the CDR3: TGTGCCAGTAGTATAGGCACCGCCCGGTATGGCTACACCTTC.

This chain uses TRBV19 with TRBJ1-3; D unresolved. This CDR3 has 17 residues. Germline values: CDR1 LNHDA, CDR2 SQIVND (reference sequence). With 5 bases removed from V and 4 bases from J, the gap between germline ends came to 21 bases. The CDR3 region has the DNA TGTGCCAGTAGTCAGCAATTCGGAATCGGGGTCGGAAACACCATATATTTT. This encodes CASSQQFGIGVGNTIYF.

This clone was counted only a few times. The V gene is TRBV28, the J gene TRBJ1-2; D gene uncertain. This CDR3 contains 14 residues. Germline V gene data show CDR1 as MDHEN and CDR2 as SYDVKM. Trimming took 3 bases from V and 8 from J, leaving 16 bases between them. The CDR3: CASSLGQNLGGYTF. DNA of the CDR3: TGTGCCAGCAGTTTGGGTCAAAACCTCGGGGGCTACACCTTC.

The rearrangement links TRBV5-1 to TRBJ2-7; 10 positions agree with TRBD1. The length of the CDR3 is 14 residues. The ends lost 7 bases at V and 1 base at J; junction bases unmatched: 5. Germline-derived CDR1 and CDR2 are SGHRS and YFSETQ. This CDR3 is CASSGTGESYEQYF. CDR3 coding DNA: TGCGCCAGCTCCGGGACAGGGGAATCCTACGAGCAGTACTTC.

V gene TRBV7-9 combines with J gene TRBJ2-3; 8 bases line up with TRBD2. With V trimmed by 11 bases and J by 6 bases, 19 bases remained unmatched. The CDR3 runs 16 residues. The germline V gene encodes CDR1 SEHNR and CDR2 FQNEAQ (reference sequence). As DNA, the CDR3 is TGTGCCGCGGGGGGCCCGGCTAGCGGCACCCTTGATACGCAGTATTTT. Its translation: CAAGGPASGTLDTQYF.

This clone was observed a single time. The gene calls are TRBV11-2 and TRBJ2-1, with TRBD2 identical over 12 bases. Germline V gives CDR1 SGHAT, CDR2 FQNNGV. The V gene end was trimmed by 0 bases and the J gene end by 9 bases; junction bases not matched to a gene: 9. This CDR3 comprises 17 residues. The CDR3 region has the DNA TGTGCCAGCAGCTTAGATTATCGACTAGCGGGAGAGGGTGAGCAGTTCTTC. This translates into CASSLDYRLAGEGEQFF.

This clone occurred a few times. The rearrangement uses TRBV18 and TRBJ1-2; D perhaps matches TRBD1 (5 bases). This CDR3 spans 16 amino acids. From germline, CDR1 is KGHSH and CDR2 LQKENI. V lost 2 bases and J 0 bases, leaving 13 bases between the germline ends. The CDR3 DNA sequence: TGTGCCAGCTCACCAAGATCGGCAGGGCCTAACTATGGCTACACCTTC. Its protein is CASSPRSAGPNYGYTF.

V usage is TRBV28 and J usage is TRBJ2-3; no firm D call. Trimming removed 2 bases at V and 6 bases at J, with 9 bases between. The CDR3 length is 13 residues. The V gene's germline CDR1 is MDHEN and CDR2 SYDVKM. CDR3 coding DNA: TGTGCCAGCAGTTTAACCACCCGGGATACGCAGTATTTT. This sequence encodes CASSLTTRDTQYF.

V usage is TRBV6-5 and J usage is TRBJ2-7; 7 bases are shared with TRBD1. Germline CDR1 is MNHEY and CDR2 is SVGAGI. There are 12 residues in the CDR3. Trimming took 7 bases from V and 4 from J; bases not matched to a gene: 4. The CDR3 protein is CASIGGGYEQYF. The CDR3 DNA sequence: TGTGCCAGCATAGGGGGCGGGTACGAGCAGTACTTC.

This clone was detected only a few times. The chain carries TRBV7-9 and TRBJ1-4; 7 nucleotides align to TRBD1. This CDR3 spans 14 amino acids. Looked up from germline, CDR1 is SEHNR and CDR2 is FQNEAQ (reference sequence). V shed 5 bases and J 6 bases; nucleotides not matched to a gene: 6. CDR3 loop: CASSIGGPDEKLFF. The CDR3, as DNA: TGTGCCAGCAGCATAGGGGGCCCGGATGAAAAACTGTTTTTT.

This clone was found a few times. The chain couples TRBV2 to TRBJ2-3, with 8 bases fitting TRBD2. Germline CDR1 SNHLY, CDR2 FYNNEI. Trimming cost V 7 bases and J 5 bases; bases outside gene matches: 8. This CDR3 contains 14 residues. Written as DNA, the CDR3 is TGTGCCAGCACGGTCGGCGGGAGGATAGATACGCAGTATTTT. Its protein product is CASTVGGRIDTQYF. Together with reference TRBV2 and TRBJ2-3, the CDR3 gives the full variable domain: EPEVTQTPSHQVTQMGQEVILRCVPISNHLYFYWYRQILGQKVEFLVSFYNNEISEKSEIFDDQFSVERPDGSNFTLKIRSTKLEDSAMYFCASTVGGRIDTQYFGPGTRLTVL.

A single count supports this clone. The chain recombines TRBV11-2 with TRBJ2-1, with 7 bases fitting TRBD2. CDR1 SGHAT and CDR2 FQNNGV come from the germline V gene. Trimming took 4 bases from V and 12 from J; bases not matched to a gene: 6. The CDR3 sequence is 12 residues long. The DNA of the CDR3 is TGTGCCAGCAGCTCGCAGGGAGGGTGGCAGTTCTTC. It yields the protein CASSSQGGWQFF.

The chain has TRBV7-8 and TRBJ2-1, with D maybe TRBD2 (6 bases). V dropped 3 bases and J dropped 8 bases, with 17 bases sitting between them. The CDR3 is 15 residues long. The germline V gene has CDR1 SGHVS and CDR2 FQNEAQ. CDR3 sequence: CASSFRLGSAHEQFF. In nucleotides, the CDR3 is TGTGCCAGCAGCTTCAGACTAGGATCCGCGCATGAGCAGTTCTTC.

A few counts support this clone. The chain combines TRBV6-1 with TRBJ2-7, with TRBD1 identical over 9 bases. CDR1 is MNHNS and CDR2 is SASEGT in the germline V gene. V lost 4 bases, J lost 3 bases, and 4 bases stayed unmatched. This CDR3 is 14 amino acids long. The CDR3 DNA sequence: TGTGCCAGCAGTGGGGGGACAGGGAGCTACGAGCAGTACTTC. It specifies CASSGGTGSYEQYF.

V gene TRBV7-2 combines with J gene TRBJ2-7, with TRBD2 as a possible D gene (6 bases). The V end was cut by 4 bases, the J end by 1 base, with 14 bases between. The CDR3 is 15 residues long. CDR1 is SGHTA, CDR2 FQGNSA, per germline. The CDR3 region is CASSSGTVSSYEQYF. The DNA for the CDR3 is TGTGCCAGCAGCTCCGGGACTGTCTCATCCTACGAGCAGTACTTC. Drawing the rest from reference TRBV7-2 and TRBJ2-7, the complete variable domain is GAGVSQSPSNKVTEKGKDVELRCDPISGHTALYWYRQSLGQGLEFLIYFQGNSAPDKSGLPSDRFSAERTGGSVSTLTIQRTQQEDSAVYLCASSSGTVSSYEQYFGPGTRLTVT.